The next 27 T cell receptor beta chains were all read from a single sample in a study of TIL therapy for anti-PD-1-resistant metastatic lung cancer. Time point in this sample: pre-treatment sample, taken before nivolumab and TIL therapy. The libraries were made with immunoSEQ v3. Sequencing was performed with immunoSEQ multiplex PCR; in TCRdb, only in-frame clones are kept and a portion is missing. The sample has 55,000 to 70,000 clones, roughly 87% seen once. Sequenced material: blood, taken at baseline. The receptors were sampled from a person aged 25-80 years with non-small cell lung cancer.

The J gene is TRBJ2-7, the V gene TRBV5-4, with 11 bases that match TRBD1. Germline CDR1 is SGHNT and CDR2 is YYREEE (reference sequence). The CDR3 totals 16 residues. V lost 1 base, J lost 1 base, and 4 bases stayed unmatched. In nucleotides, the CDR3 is TGTGCCAGCAGCTTGTATGGGACAGGGGGTTCCTACGAGCAGTACTTC. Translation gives CASSLYGTGGSYEQYF.

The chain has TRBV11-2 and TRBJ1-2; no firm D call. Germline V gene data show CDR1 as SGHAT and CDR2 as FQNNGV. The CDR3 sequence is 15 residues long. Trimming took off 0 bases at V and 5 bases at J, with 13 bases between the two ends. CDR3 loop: CASSLDTGALYGYTF. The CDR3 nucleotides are TGTGCCAGCAGCTTAGATACGGGAGCCCTTTATGGCTACACCTTC.

The CDR3 is CASSLGTTNYGYTF. Written as DNA, the CDR3 is TGTGCCAGCAGCTTGGGGACAACTAACTATGGCTACACCTTC. The V gene is TRBV7-8, the J gene TRBJ1-2, with a tentative D call TRBD1 (6 bases). The V end lost 3 bases, the J end lost 0 bases, and 8 bases lay between the germline ends. There are 14 residues in the CDR3. Germline CDR1 and CDR2: SGHVS and FQNEAQ. Full variable domain (missing parts from reference TRBV7-8 and TRBJ1-2): GAGVSQSPRYKVAKRGQDVALRCDPISGHVSLFWYQQALGQGPEFLTYFQNEAQLDKSGLPSDRFFAERPEGSVSTLKIQRTQQEDSAVYLCASSLGTTNYGYTFGSGTRLTVV.

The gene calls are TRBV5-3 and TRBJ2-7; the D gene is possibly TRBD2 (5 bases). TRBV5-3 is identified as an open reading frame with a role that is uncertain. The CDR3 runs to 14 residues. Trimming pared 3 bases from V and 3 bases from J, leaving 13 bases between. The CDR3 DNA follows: TGTGCCAGAAGCTCGTGGCTAGCCAACTACGAGCAGTACTTC. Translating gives CARSSWLANYEQYF.

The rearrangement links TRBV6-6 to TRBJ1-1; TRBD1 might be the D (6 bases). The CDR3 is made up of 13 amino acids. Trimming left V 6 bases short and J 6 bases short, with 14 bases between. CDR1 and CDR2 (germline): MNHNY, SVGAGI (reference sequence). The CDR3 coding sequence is TGTGCCAGCAGCGACACGCAGGGGTCTGAAGCTTTCTTT. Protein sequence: CASSDTQGSEAFF.

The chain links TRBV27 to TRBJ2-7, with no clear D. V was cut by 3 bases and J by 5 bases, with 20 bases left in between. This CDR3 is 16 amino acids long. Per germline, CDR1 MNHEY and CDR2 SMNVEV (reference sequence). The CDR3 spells CASSLETPSRLHEQYF. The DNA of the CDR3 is TGTGCCAGCAGTTTGGAGACTCCCTCCCGGCTCCACGAGCAGTACTTC.

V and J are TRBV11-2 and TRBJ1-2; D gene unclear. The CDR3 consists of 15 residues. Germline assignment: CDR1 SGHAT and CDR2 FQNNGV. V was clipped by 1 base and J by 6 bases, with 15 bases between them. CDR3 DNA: TGTGCCAGCAGCTTAGGTCTCGGCTCCGTGGATGGCTACACCTTC. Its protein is CASSLGLGSVDGYTF.

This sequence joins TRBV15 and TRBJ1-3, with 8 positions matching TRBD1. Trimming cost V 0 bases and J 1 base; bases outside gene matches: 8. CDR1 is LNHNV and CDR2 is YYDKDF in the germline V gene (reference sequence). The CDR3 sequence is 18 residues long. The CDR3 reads CATSRDLRQGASGNTIYF. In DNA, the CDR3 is TGTGCCACCAGCAGAGATCTTAGGCAGGGGGCATCTGGAAACACCATATATTTT.

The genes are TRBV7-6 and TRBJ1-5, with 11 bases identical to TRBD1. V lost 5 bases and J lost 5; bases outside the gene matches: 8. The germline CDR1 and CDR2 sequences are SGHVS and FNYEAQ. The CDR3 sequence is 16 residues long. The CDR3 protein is CASSPGTGGKYQPQHF. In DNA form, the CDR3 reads TGTGCCAGCAGCCCCGGGACAGGGGGTAAATATCAGCCCCAGCATTTT.

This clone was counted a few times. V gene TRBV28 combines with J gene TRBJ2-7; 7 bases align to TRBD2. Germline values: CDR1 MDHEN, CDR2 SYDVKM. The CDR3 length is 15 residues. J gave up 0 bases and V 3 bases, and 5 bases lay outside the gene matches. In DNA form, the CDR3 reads TGTGCCAGCAGTTTCTGGCGGGAGAGCTCCTACGAGCAGTACTTC. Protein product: CASSFWRESSYEQYF.

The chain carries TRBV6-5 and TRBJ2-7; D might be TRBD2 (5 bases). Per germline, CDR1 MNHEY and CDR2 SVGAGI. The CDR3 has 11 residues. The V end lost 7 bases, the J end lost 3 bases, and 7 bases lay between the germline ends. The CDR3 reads CASMRDYEQYF. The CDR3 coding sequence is TGTGCCAGCATGAGGGACTACGAGCAGTACTTC.

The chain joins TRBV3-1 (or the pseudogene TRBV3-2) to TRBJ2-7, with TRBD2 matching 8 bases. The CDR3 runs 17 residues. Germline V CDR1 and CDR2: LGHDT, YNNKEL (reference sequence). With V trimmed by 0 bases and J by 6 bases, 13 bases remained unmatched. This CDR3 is CASSQDFSGAERGEQYF. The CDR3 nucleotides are TGTGCCAGCAGCCAAGATTTTAGCGGGGCCGAACGAGGCGAGCAGTACTTC.

The CDR3 protein is CASSWSDQPQHF. CDR3 nucleotides: TGTGCCAGCAGTTGGAGCGATCAGCCCCAGCATTTT. V is TRBV2 and J is TRBJ1-5; no definite D call. V lost 5 bases, J lost 5 bases, and 7 bases lay in between. Per the germline V gene, CDR1 is SNHLY and CDR2 is FYNNEI. This CDR3 is built from 12 residues.

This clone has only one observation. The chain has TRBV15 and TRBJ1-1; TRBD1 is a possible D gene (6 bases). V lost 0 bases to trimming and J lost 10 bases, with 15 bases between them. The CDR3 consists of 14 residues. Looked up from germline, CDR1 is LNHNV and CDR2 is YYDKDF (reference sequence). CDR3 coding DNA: TGTGCCACCAGCAGAGATCTCGGGGGGCAGATAGCTTTCTTT. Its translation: CATSRDLGGQIAFF.

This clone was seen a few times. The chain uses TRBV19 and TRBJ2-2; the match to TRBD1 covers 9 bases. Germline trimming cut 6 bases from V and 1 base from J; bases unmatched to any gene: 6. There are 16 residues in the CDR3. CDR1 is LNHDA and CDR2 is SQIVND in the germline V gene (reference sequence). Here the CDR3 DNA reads TGTGCCAGTAGGAATTTGGGACAGGGGAACACCGGGGAGCTGTTTTTT. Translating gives CASRNLGQGNTGELFF.

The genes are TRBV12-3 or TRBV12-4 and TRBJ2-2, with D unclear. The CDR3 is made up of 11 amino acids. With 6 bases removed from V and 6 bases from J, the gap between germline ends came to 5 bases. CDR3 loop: CASRVAGELFF. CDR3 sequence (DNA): TGTGCCAGCAGGGTCGCCGGGGAGCTGTTTTTT.

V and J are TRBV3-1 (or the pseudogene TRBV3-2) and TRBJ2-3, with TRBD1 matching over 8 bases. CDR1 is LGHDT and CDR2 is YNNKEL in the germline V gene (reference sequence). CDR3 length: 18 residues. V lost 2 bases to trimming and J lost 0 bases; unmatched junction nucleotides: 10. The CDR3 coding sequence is TGTGCCAGCAGCCAATTCCGACGTGGACAGGGAAGCACAGATACGCAGTATTTT. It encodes CASSQFRRGQGSTDTQYF.

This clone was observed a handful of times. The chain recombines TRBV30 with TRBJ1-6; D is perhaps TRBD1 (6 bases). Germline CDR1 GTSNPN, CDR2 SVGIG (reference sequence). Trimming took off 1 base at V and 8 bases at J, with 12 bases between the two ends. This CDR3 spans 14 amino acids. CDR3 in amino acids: CAWSEKGGYSPLHF. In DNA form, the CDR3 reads TGTGCCTGGAGTGAAAAAGGGGGTTATTCACCCCTCCACTTT.

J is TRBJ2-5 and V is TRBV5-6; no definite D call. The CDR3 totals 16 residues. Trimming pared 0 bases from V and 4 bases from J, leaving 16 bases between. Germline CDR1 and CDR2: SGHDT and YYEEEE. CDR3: CASSLAKGIGRETQYF. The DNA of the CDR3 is TGTGCCAGCAGCTTGGCGAAGGGTATAGGTAGAGAGACCCAGTACTTC.

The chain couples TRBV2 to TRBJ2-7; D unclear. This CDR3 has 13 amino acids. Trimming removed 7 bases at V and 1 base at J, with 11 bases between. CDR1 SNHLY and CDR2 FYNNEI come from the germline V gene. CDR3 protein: CASNLDPSYEQYF. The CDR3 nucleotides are TGTGCCAGCAACCTCGACCCGTCCTACGAGCAGTACTTC. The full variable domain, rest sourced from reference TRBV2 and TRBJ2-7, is EPEVTQTPSHQVTQMGQEVILRCVPISNHLYFYWYRQILGQKVEFLVSFYNNEISEKSEIFDDQFSVERPDGSNFTLKIRSTKLEDSAMYFCASNLDPSYEQYFGPGTRLTVT.

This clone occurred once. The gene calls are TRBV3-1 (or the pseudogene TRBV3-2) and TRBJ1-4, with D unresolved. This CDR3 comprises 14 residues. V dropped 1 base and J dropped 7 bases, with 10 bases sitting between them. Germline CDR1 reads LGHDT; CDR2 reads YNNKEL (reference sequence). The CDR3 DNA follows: TGTGCCAGCAGCCAAGCTCAACTCGGTGAAAAACTGTTTTTT. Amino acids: CASSQAQLGEKLFF.

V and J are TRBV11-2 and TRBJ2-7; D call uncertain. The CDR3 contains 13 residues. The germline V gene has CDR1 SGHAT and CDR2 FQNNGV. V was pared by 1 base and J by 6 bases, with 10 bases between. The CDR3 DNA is TGTGCCAGCAGCTTAGTTCCAGTCCGCGAGCAGTACTTC. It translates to CASSLVPVREQYF.

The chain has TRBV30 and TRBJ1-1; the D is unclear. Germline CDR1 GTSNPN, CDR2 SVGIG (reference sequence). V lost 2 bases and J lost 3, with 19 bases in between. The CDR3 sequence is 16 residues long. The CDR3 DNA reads TGTGCCTGGAGTCCCGGGTACCACCAAATGGACACTGAAGCTTTCTTT. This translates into CAWSPGYHQMDTEAFF. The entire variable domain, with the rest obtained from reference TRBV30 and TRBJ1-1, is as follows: SQTIHQWPATLVQPVGSPLSLECTVEGTSNPNLYWYRQAAGRGLQLLFYSVGIGQISSEVPQNLSASRPQDRQFILSSKKLLLSDSGFYLCAWSPGYHQMDTEAFFGQGTRLTVV.

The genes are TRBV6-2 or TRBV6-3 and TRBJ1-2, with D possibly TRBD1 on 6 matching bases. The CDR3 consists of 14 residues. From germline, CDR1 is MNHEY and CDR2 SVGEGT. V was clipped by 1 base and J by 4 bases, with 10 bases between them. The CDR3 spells CASSYLQGGYGYTF. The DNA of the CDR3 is TGTGCCAGCAGTTACTTACAGGGCGGCTATGGCTACACCTTC.

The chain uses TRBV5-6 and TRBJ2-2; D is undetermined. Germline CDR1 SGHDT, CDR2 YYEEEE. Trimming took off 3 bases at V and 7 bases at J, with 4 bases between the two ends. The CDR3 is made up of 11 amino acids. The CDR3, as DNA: TGTGCCAGCAGCTGGAGCGGGGAGCTGTTTTTT. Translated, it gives CASSWSGELFF.

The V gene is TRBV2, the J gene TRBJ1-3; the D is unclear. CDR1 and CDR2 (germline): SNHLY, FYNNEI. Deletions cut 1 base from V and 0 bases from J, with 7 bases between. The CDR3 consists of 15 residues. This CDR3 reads CASSEGAFSGNTIYF. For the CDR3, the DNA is TGTGCCAGCAGTGAAGGGGCCTTCTCTGGAAACACCATATATTTT.

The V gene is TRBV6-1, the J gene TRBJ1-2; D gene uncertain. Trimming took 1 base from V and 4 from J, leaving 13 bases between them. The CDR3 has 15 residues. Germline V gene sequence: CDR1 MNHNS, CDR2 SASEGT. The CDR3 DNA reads TGTGCCAGCAGTGAAGTTCGAGTGGGAAGCTATGGCTACACCTTC. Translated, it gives CASSEVRVGSYGYTF.